Described below is a single T cell receptor (beta chain) sequence and its context. Its antigen is not known. After removal of 2 bases from V and 0 bases from J, the junction contained 6 bases not matched to a gene. Germline values: CDR1 MNHNS, CDR2 SASEGT. This CDR3 is 17 amino acids long. The data stem from a study of shared clonotypes between healthy human individuals. Overall study context: Researchers drew samples from two women and a few men aged 18 to 49. Study-wide results and limits: For naive CD4 cells, approximately 4.8% of clonotypes were shared across a handful of donors.

The assay was immunoSEQ multiplex PCR, and TCRdb's table has in-frame clones only and misses some. The sample lists roughly 1,800,000 clones; about 95% were seen once. In the naive CD8 group, cells lacked CD45RO and were positively selected for CCR7, so terminally differentiated effector memory CD45RA+ cells were left out. The source material was naive CD8+ T cells sorted from blood. This sequence originates from a man aged 18 to 29 in good health. This chain uses TRBV6-1 with TRBJ2-3; 9 bases match TRBD2. Written as DNA, the CDR3 is TGTGCCAGCAGTGAATTCCGGCTAGCGGGGAGCACAGATACGCAGTATTTT. This sequence encodes CASSEFRLAGSTDTQYF.